Listed below are T cell receptor beta chains from one sample, sequenced in a study of T cell responses to AZD1222 COVID-19 vaccine. Sequencing used immunoSEQ multiplex PCR; TCRdb keeps in-frame clones, though not all of them. Of approximately 77,000 clones listed, approximately 90% were seen once; the top ten hold roughly 6.4%. Sample: peripheral blood, taken on day 0 of MenACWY control vaccination. The source of these receptors is an adult in good health. Each CDR3 is given with its conserved first and last residue. Only some rows state a clone size, as once, few, many or a class for expanded clones.

V gene: TRBV5-5; clone size: NA; J gene: TRBJ2-7; CDR3 protein: CASSLVLGFTYEQYF
V gene: TRBV7-2; clone size: NA; J gene: TRBJ2-2; CDR3 protein: CASSPDRVVGELFF
V gene: TRBV6-1; clone size: NA; J gene: TRBJ1-2; CDR3 protein: CASSEEDRVPGGDYGYTF
V gene: TRBV19; clone size: NA; J gene: TRBJ2-1; CDR3 protein: CASSTSWTGGDEQFF
V gene: TRBV7-3; clone size: NA; J gene: TRBJ2-1; CDR3 protein: CASSLDGGDREQFF
V gene: TRBV10-3; clone size: NA; J gene: TRBJ2-3; CDR3 protein: CAISAGGDTQYF
V gene: TRBV5-1; clone size: NA; J gene: TRBJ1-4; CDR3 protein: CASSLDSGEKLFF
V gene: TRBV10-3; clone size: NA; J gene: TRBJ2-7; CDR3 protein: CAAETGAGLVLFEQYF
V gene: TRBV7-8; clone size: once; J gene: TRBJ2-7; CDR3 protein: CASSSFTGESSYEQYF
V gene: TRBV6-2/TRBV6-3; clone size: NA; J gene: TRBJ2-5; CDR3 protein: CASSYPTSGRAVRETQYF
V gene: TRBV18; clone size: NA; J gene: TRBJ2-7; CDR3 protein: CASSLQGLAGGPVVKTYEQYF
V gene: TRBV29-1; clone size: NA; J gene: TRBJ1-2; CDR3 protein: CSVADAGYGYTF
V gene: TRBV7-9; clone size: NA; J gene: TRBJ2-2; CDR3 protein: CASSLSRGITGELFF
V gene: TRBV6-5; clone size: NA; J gene: TRBJ1-1; CDR3 protein: CASSSTAQGFTEAFF
V gene: TRBV6-2/TRBV6-3; clone size: NA; J gene: TRBJ1-3; CDR3 protein: CASSYGRTPENTIYF
V gene: TRBV10-3; clone size: NA; J gene: TRBJ1-2; CDR3 protein: CAISRGEESYGYTF
V gene: TRBV14; clone size: NA; J gene: TRBJ1-4; CDR3 protein: CASSQYLDVNEKLFF
V gene: TRBV7-3; clone size: NA; J gene: TRBJ2-1; CDR3 protein: CASSRTRQPYNEQFF
V gene: TRBV6-2/TRBV6-3; clone size: NA; J gene: TRBJ2-1; CDR3 protein: CASSYELGGAYNEQFF
V gene: TRBV7-2; clone size: NA; J gene: TRBJ1-5; CDR3 protein: CASSLGTALGNQPQHF
V gene: TRBV19; clone size: NA; J gene: TRBJ2-3; CDR3 protein: CASRPLQGGGEGADTQYF
V gene: TRBV11-3; clone size: NA; J gene: TRBJ1-1; CDR3 protein: CASSLVSGGGRGNTEAFF
V gene: TRBV9; clone size: NA; J gene: TRBJ2-5; CDR3 protein: CASSPRTSLDQETQYF
V gene: TRBV5-1; clone size: NA; J gene: TRBJ2-3; CDR3 protein: CASSPPGQSSTDTQYF
V gene: TRBV6-2/TRBV6-3; clone size: NA; J gene: TRBJ2-1; CDR3 protein: CASSYTSGSYNEQFF
V gene: TRBV24-1; clone size: once; J gene: TRBJ2-1; CDR3 protein: CATARGPDNEQFF
V gene: TRBV5-1; clone size: NA; J gene: TRBJ2-2; CDR3 protein: CASSLSSGGPGGELFF
V gene: TRBV28; clone size: NA; J gene: TRBJ1-1; CDR3 protein: CASRIEGAGTEAFF
V gene: TRBV7-8; clone size: NA; J gene: TRBJ2-1; CDR3 protein: CASSHLYDEQFF
V gene: TRBV5-8; clone size: NA; J gene: TRBJ1-6; CDR3 protein: CASTPGLYNSPLHF
V gene: TRBV7-9; clone size: NA; J gene: TRBJ2-2; CDR3 protein: CASSRPVGGTGELFF
V gene: TRBV4-3; clone size: few; J gene: TRBJ2-3; CDR3 protein: CASSQEGVVTDTQYF
V gene: TRBV9; clone size: NA; J gene: TRBJ2-7; CDR3 protein: CASSIGTGPYEQYF
V gene: TRBV2; clone size: NA; J gene: TRBJ1-1; CDR3 protein: CASSETGGTEAFF
V gene: TRBV7-9; clone size: once; J gene: TRBJ1-1; CDR3 protein: CASSPGQRYTEAFF
V gene: TRBV24-1; clone size: once; J gene: TRBJ2-3; CDR3 protein: CATSDFGTGGRDTQYF
V gene: TRBV2; clone size: once; J gene: TRBJ1-2; CDR3 protein: CASRLGQDYGYTF
V gene: TRBV12-3/TRBV12-4; clone size: NA; J gene: TRBJ1-5; CDR3 protein: CASSLSRGQPQHF
V gene: TRBV3-1/TRBV3-2; clone size: NA; J gene: TRBJ2-2; CDR3 protein: CASSPPLREELFF
V gene: TRBV19; clone size: NA; J gene: TRBJ1-2; CDR3 protein: CASRDLGQNYGYTF
V gene: TRBV5-5; clone size: NA; J gene: TRBJ2-5; CDR3 protein: CASSLDGTGLETQYF
V gene: TRBV5-1; clone size: NA; J gene: TRBJ2-5; CDR3 protein: CASSRTGGAAETQYF
V gene: TRBV18; clone size: once; J gene: TRBJ2-5; CDR3 protein: CASSPPPGAGWKTQYF
V gene: TRBV19; clone size: NA; J gene: TRBJ1-6; CDR3 protein: CASSWTGNSPLHF
V gene: TRBV4-3; clone size: NA; J gene: TRBJ2-3; CDR3 protein: CASSQRPLAGGGDTQYF
V gene: TRBV7-9; clone size: NA; J gene: TRBJ1-3; CDR3 protein: CASSVGDDFFSGNTIYF
V gene: TRBV30; clone size: NA; J gene: TRBJ1-4; CDR3 protein: CACQERGEKLFF
V gene: TRBV7-2; clone size: NA; J gene: TRBJ2-3; CDR3 protein: CASSFRGGIDTQYF
V gene: TRBV18; clone size: once; J gene: TRBJ1-2; CDR3 protein: CASSLKPGQGDYGYTF
V gene: TRBV11-1; clone size: NA; J gene: TRBJ2-2; CDR3 protein: CASSLVEVAGELFF
V gene: TRBV18; clone size: NA; J gene: TRBJ1-1; CDR3 protein: CASSPQGRVEAFF
V gene: TRBV6-5; clone size: few; J gene: TRBJ1-2; CDR3 protein: CASSYSGAADYGYTF